This TCR beta chain emerged from a study of OX40 agonist ivuxolimab in advanced cancers. Overall study findings and caveats: Near-lowest levels of clonal expansion characterized partial responders at 0.1-3.0 mg/kg. Antigen specificity remained undetermined for the expanded peripheral T cells.

CDR1 SGHNT and CDR2 YYREEE come from the germline V gene (reference sequence). There are 16 residues in the CDR3. J gave up 5 bases and V 1 base, and 9 bases lay outside the gene matches. This clone was seen more than once but under ten times. Antigen: not known. Assay: immunoSEQ multiplex PCR; the TCRdb copy retains only in-frame clones and omits some. This table holds over 75,000 clones, 80% to 95% found once. This chain links TRBV5-4 with TRBJ2-5; 9 nucleotides match TRBD2. This TCR derives from an adult with an advanced solid tumor such as melanoma, head and neck, liver or kidney cancer. Sequenced here: CD4+ or CD8+ T cells sorted from blood, sampled in a trial of the OX40 agonist ivuxolimab. The CDR3 DNA reads as TGTGCCAGCAGCTTGTATCTGGCGGGAGGGCCTGAGACCCAGTACTTC. Amino acids: CASSLYLAGGPETQYF.